The present TCR beta chain was sequenced within a study of blood T cells in healthy people across ages. Overall study context: Template switching recovered approximately one barcoded beta molecule for every two T cells. Notes on the study in general: Per million T cells, TCR beta diversity dropped roughly linearly as age increased. Because donor CMV status was unknown, expanded clonotype changes were possibly confounded.

A minimum of 7 million PBMCs was isolated per sample. Next came a second PCR, run for roughly 6 to 11 cycles, which used a sample-barcoded 5' primer along with a J-beta primer mix. One entry per CDR3 protein, called by TCRdb with MiXCR from the 5' RACE reads. The table has around 1.7 million distinct CDR3 sequences, roughly 30% seen once; the top ten hold 6.5% to 8.5%. J was trimmed by 6 bases and V by 2 bases; bases with no gene match: 12. This CDR3 region has 17 residues. A few counts support this clonotype. What it binds is unknown. This TCR was sampled from a woman between 25 and 40 years old in good health. The V gene is TRBV12-3 or TRBV12-4, the J gene TRBJ2-1, with 8 nucleotides matching TRBD2. Sequenced material: blood. In DNA, the CDR3 is TGTGCCAGCAGTTTACCCACGGTGATAGCGGGGATCAATGAGCAGTTCTTC. It is translated as CASSLPTVIAGINEQFF.